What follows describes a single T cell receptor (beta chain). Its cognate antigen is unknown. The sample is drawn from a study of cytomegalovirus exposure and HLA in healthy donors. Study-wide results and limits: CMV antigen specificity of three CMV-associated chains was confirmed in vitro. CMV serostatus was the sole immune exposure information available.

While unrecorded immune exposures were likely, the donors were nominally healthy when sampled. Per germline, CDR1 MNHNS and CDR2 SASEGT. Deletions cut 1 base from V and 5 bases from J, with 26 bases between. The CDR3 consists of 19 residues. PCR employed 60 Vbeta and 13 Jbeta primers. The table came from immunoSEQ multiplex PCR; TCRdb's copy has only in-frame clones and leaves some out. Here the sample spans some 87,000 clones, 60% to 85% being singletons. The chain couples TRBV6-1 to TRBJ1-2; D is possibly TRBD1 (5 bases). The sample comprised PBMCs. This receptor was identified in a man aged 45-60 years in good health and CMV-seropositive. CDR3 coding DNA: TGTGCCAGCAGTGAAGACGCGGGGGGAGTGTTCAGTTTGCGGTATGGCTACACCTTC. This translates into CASSEDAGGVFSLRYGYTF.